A single sample is the source of the 26 T cell receptor beta chains below, sequenced in a study of shared clonotypes between healthy human individuals. Generated by immunoSEQ multiplex PCR, the TCRdb table keeps only in-frame clones and is missing some. The top ten hold 30% to 40% of the sample, which has fewer than 850,000 clones, 80% to 95% seen once. Sequenced material: memory CD8+ T cells from PBMCs. The subset denotes: CD45RO+ cells pooled with CCR7-negative TemRA cells. The receptors derive from a man between 18 and 35 years old in good health. Some clones in this sample may be carry-over from other donors' samples.

The chain employs TRBV19 and TRBJ1-1; D might be TRBD1 (5 bases). Germline V lookup: CDR1 LNHDA, CDR2 SQIVND (reference sequence). The V and J ends lost 1 base and 1 base respectively, with 10 bases between them. The CDR3 runs to 15 residues. The CDR3 region is CASSIVGRANTEAFF. The CDR3 nucleotides are TGTGCCAGTAGTATAGTCGGCAGGGCGAACACTGAAGCTTTCTTT.

The chain recombines TRBV13 with TRBJ1-3, with D perhaps matching TRBD1 (6 bases). CDR3 size: 16 residues. V lost 5 bases and J 0 bases, leaving 14 bases between the germline ends. From germline, CDR1 is PRHDT and CDR2 FYEKMQ (reference sequence). As DNA, the CDR3 is TGTGCCAGCAGCGGAGGGGGACGGCGCTCTGGAAACACCATATATTTT. Protein sequence: CASSGGGRRSGNTIYF. The variable domain in full, with the rest retrieved from reference TRBV13 and TRBJ1-3, is AAGVIQSPRHLIKEKRETATLKCYPIPRHDTVYWYQQGPGQDPQFLISFYEKMQSDKGSIPDRFSAQQFSDYHSELNMSSLELGDSALYFCASSGGGRRSGNTIYFGEGSWLTVV.

The rearrangement uses TRBV28 and TRBJ1-1; D is perhaps TRBD1 (5 bases). Germline CDR1 MDHEN, CDR2 SYDVKM. V was shortened by 5 bases and J by 0 bases, with 19 bases between the two germline ends. CDR3 size: 17 residues. The chain's CDR3 is CASSPADRGAVNTEAFF. The CDR3 DNA reads as TGTGCCAGCAGTCCAGCGGATAGGGGAGCGGTGAACACTGAAGCTTTCTTT. Complete variable domain (other parts from reference TRBV28 and TRBJ1-1): DVKVTQSSRYLVKRTGEKVFLECVQDMDHENMFWYRQDPGLGLRLIYFSYDVKMKEKGDIPEGYSVSREKKERFSLILESASTNQTSMYLCASSPADRGAVNTEAFFGQGTRLTVV.

The rearrangement joins TRBV25-1 to TRBJ1-2; tentative D call: TRBD1 (5 bases). This CDR3 has 13 residues. V gave up 4 bases and J gave up 6 bases, with 12 bases separating them. Looked up from germline, CDR1 is MGHDK and CDR2 is SYGVNS. The CDR3 DNA sequence: TGTGCCAGCAGTGTGGGGGACGGTGATGGCTACACCTTC. Protein sequence: CASSVGDGDGYTF.

The V call is TRBV5-6, the J call TRBJ2-7; tentatively, D is TRBD2 (5 bases). This CDR3 is 14 amino acids long. Germline V gene lookup returns CDR1 SGHDT and CDR2 YYEEEE. Trimming took off 4 bases at V and 3 bases at J, with 14 bases between the two ends. The DNA for the CDR3 is TGTGCCAGCAGCCTGATGCGGGTCTACTACGAGCAGTACTTC. Translation gives CASSLMRVYYEQYF. Combining the CDR3 with reference TRBV5-6 and TRBJ2-7 gives the whole variable domain DAGVTQSPTHLIKTRGQQVTLRCSPKSGHDTVSWYQQALGQGPQFIFQYYEEEERQRGNFPDRFSGHQFPNYSSELNVNALLLGDSALYLCASSLMRVYYEQYFGPGTRLTVT.

This clone was counted once. The chain uses TRBV9 and TRBJ2-1, with D perhaps matching TRBD2 (5 bases). CDR3 length: 15 amino acids. Trimming took off 0 bases at V and 9 bases at J, with 16 bases between the two ends. CDR1 is SGDLS, CDR2 YYNGEE, per germline. CDR3 residues: CASSVDDTSSGEQFF. The CDR3 coding sequence is TGTGCCAGCAGCGTAGATGACACTAGTTCGGGTGAGCAGTTCTTC. Full variable domain (rest looked up from reference TRBV9 and TRBJ2-1): DSGVTQTPKHLITATGQRVTLRCSPRSGDLSVYWYQQSLDQGLQFLIQYYNGEERAKGNILERFSAQQFPDLHSELNLSSLELGDSALYFCASSVDDTSSGEQFFGPGTRLTVL.

J is TRBJ1-2 and V is TRBV6-5; no clear D. This CDR3 spans 14 amino acids. V lost 0 bases, J lost 0 bases, and 5 bases lay in between. CDR1 is MNHEY, CDR2 SVGAGI, per germline. The CDR3 reads CASSYSGANYGYTF. The CDR3 DNA is TGTGCCAGCAGTTACTCGGGAGCTAACTATGGCTACACCTTC.

This chain joins TRBV5-8 and TRBJ2-1, with D hard to call. Germline V gene sequence: CDR1 SGHTS, CDR2 YDEGEE. The CDR3 sequence is 14 residues long. V was clipped by 6 bases and J by 2 bases, with 12 bases between them. CDR3 loop: CASTLGSTYNEQFF. The CDR3 bases are TGTGCCAGCACCCTGGGATCCACCTACAATGAGCAGTTCTTC.

Written as DNA, the CDR3 is TGCGCCAGCAGCGTGAGTAGCGGTACTAAAAACATTCAGTACTTC. It specifies CASSVSSGTKNIQYF. This rearrangement joins TRBV5-1 to TRBJ2-4, with a tentative D call TRBD2 (6 bases). CDR1 and CDR2 from the germline V gene are SGHRS and YFSETQ. V was pared by 4 bases and J by 4 bases, with 15 bases between. CDR3 length: 15 amino acids.

V is TRBV5-4 and J is TRBJ2-2; D is ambiguous. This CDR3 has 14 residues. Looked up from germline, CDR1 is SGHNT and CDR2 is YYREEE (reference sequence). The V gene lost 4 bases and the J gene lost 3 bases, with 10 bases spanning the gap. Here the CDR3 reads CASSPPWDTGELFF. CDR3 nucleotides: TGTGCCAGCAGCCCCCCCTGGGACACCGGGGAGCTGTTTTTT.

The V gene is TRBV27, the J gene TRBJ2-7; 9 bases are shared with TRBD2. With 0 bases clipped from V and 0 bases from J, the junction kept 3 bases outside the gene matches. The length of the CDR3 is 16 residues. The germline V gene encodes CDR1 MNHEY and CDR2 SMNVEV (reference sequence). The CDR3 spells CASSLSSGSYSYEQYF. The DNA of the CDR3 is TGTGCCAGCAGTTTATCTAGCGGGAGTTACTCCTACGAGCAGTACTTC.

Here the CDR3 reads CASKTSGRPNTGELFF. CDR3 coding DNA: TGTGCCAGCAAGACTAGCGGGAGGCCGAACACCGGGGAGCTGTTTTTT. The chain uses TRBV27 and TRBJ2-2; 13 positions match TRBD2. Germline loops: CDR1 MNHEY, CDR2 SMNVEV (reference sequence). J lost 0 bases, V lost 7 bases, and 2 bases had no gene match. There are 16 residues in the CDR3.

The V and J genes are TRBV13 and TRBJ2-7; TRBD1 agrees at 9 bases. The CDR3 extends over 14 amino acids. From germline, CDR1 is PRHDT and CDR2 FYEKMQ (reference sequence). V dropped 3 bases and J dropped 5; count of bases not matched to a gene: 5. DNA of the CDR3: TGTGCCAGCAGCTTCGGGACAGGGCCAAACGAGCAGTACTTC. Protein: CASSFGTGPNEQYF. The full variable domain, with the rest looked up from reference TRBV13 and TRBJ2-7, is AAGVIQSPRHLIKEKRETATLKCYPIPRHDTVYWYQQGPGQDPQFLISFYEKMQSDKGSIPDRFSAQQFSDYHSELNMSSLELGDSALYFCASSFGTGPNEQYFGPGTRLTVT.

The chain joins TRBV5-1 to TRBJ1-5, with no clear D. Deletions cut 1 base from V and 0 bases from J, with 2 bases between. CDR3 length: 13 residues. Germline V gives CDR1 SGHRS, CDR2 YFSETQ. As DNA, the CDR3 is TGCGCCAGCAGCTTGCATAGCAATCAGCCCCAGCATTTT. It encodes CASSLHSNQPQHF.

The rearrangement links TRBV27 to TRBJ2-7; TRBD1 or TRBD2 may be the D gene (5 bases each). This CDR3 has 15 residues. V lost 4 bases to trimming and J lost 3 bases, with 16 bases between them. From germline, CDR1 is MNHEY and CDR2 SMNVEV (reference sequence). This chain's CDR3 is CASSSGTPLGYEQYF. For the CDR3, the DNA is TGTGCCAGCAGTTCCGGGACCCCGCTAGGCTACGAGCAGTACTTC.

The V and J genes are TRBV23-1 and TRBJ2-7; 8 nucleotides line up with TRBD1. TRBV23-1 is an ORF; its function is uncertain. The J segment lost 1 base and the V segment lost 7 bases, leaving 3 bases of the junction unmatched. CDR3 length: 13 amino acids. CDR3 amino acids: CASIQGASYEQYF. Here the CDR3 DNA reads TGCGCCAGCATCCAGGGGGCTTCCTACGAGCAGTACTTC.

J is TRBJ1-4 and V is TRBV29-1, with TRBD1 matching 7 bases. The germline CDR1 and CDR2 sequences are SQVTM and ANQGSEA. After removal of 4 bases from V and 8 bases from J, the junction contained 10 bases not matched to a gene. This CDR3 is 14 amino acids long. CDR3 amino acids: CSVAGGGLGEKLFF. DNA for the CDR3: TGCAGCGTTGCAGGGGGGGGGTTAGGCGAAAAACTGTTTTTT.

The V gene is TRBV27, the J gene TRBJ1-2; D not resolved. CDR3 size: 15 residues. Germline-derived CDR1 and CDR2 are MNHEY and SMNVEV (reference sequence). V was trimmed by 4 bases and J by 8 bases, leaving 20 bases between them. CDR3 protein: CASSSTARDGFGYTF. In nucleotides, the CDR3 is TGTGCCAGCAGTTCCACCGCCCGAGACGGTTTCGGCTACACCTTC.

This chain connects TRBV19 to TRBJ2-3; D is undetermined. The CDR3 spans 17 residues. From germline, CDR1 is LNHDA and CDR2 SQIVND (reference sequence). V was cut by 5 bases and J by 4 bases, with 22 bases left in between. CDR3 protein: CASSSPVDLKWADTQYF. CDR3 nucleotide sequence: TGTGCCAGTAGTTCCCCTGTGGACCTCAAGTGGGCAGATACGCAGTATTTT. Complete variable domain (other parts from reference TRBV19 and TRBJ2-3): DGGITQSPKYLFRKEGQNVTLSCEQNLNHDAMYWYRQDPGQGLRLIYYSQIVNDFQKGDIAEGYSVSREKKESFPLTVTSAQKNPTAFYLCASSSPVDLKWADTQYFGPGTRLTVL.

The rearrangement joins TRBV7-8 to TRBJ2-7; the match to TRBD2 covers 12 bases. The CDR3 totals 13 residues. Germline trimming cut 0 bases from V and 11 bases from J; bases unmatched to any gene: 2. CDR1 SGHVS and CDR2 FQNEAQ come from the germline V gene. The DNA for the CDR3 is TGTGCCAGCAGCTTAGCGGGACTAGCGGGCAAGTACTTC. Protein sequence: CASSLAGLAGKYF.

This chain uses TRBV6-5 with TRBJ2-3; TRBD2 matches at 11 bases. V lost 4 bases and J lost 2; bases outside the gene matches: 5. The CDR3 has 16 residues. CDR1 is MNHEY and CDR2 is SVGAGI in the germline V gene. The CDR3 protein is CASSSGLAEFTDTQYF. The CDR3 region has the DNA TGTGCCAGCAGTTCGGGACTAGCGGAATTCACAGATACGCAGTATTTT.

The chain employs TRBV27 and TRBJ1-2, with D hard to call. Germline V gene data show CDR1 as MNHEY and CDR2 as SMNVEV (reference sequence). Trimming stripped 5 bases from V and 4 bases from J, with 2 bases between. CDR3 length equals 10 residues. In DNA, the CDR3 is TGTGCCAGCAGTCGCTATGGCTACACCTTC. Its translation: CASSRYGYTF.

This clone was counted many times. The chain combines TRBV5-5 with TRBJ1-2; D remains unclear. This CDR3 contains 16 residues. Germline V CDR1 and CDR2: SGHKS, YYEKEE (reference sequence). With 0 bases removed from V and 4 bases from J, the gap between germline ends came to 16 bases. The DNA for the CDR3 is TGTGCCAGCAGCTTGGTATTTTTAACCAGCTCCTATGGCTACACCTTC. Translated, it gives CASSLVFLTSSYGYTF.

This chain connects TRBV11-2 to TRBJ2-6, with D maybe TRBD1 (6 bases). From germline, CDR1 is SGHAT and CDR2 FQNNGV. The CDR3 spans 19 residues. Trimming cost V 5 bases and J 1 base, with 21 bases left between them. CDR3 in amino acids: CASSPSRVQGGSGANVLTF. CDR3 DNA: TGTGCCAGCAGCCCCTCGAGGGTACAGGGCGGATCTGGGGCCAACGTCCTGACTTTC.

CDR3 DNA: TGCAGCGGTGTAGCGGGAGGTTTATTCGGGGAGCTGTTTTTT. It translates to CSGVAGGLFGELFF. The V call is TRBV29-1, the J call TRBJ2-2, with 10 bases fitting TRBD2. Germline-derived CDR1 and CDR2 are SQVTM and ANQGSEA. V lost 7 bases and J lost 7; bases outside the gene matches: 9. The CDR3 is 14 amino acids.

The V and J genes are TRBV29-1 and TRBJ2-7, with a possible D match to TRBD1 (6 bases). CDR1 is SQVTM and CDR2 is ANQGSEA in the germline V gene. This CDR3 comprises 13 residues. V was pared by 7 bases and J by 0 bases, with 13 bases between. The DNA of the CDR3 is TGCAGCGCCTTGTCAGGGGTCTCCTACGAGCAGTACTTC. Translation: CSALSGVSYEQYF.